Each of the 5 T cell receptor beta chains below was sequenced from the same sample in a study of identical twins (dated by TCRdb to about 2016). Library prep was done by 5' RACE. The listed sequencing device is Illumina HiSeq 2000. TCRdb reprocessing: public reads trimmed at Q25 with fastp, clones called with MiXCR, in-frame beta chains kept. Merged by CDR3 protein, the rows form single entries marked with the most common genes and DNA. This sample has nearly 900,000 distinct CDR3 sequences in its table, and roughly 12% of those were observed once. The ten largest make up around 1.6% of the sample. The data were also submitted as part of a second study, on yellow fever vaccine responses in identical twins.

Sequences were obtained from PBMCs. All receptors come from a woman under 30 in good health.

The chain has TRBV5-1 and TRBJ2-2; perhaps TRBD1 as D (6 bases). V was shortened by 4 bases and J by 7 bases, with 20 bases between the two germline ends. Germline values: CDR1 SGHRS, CDR2 YFSETQ. This CDR3 has 16 amino acids. CDR3 region: CASSLDAGTLRGELFF. As DNA, the CDR3 is TGCGCCAGCAGCCTGGACGCCGGGACACTCCGCGGGGAGCTGTTTTTT.

This clonotype has only a few counts. The chain combines TRBV25-1 with TRBJ1-1; 9 nucleotides align to TRBD1. The V segment lost 6 bases and the J segment 5 bases; nucleotides outside the gene matches: 4. Germline values: CDR1 MGHDK, CDR2 SYGVNS. The CDR3 spans 13 residues. The CDR3 DNA reads TGTGCCAGCAGAGGACAGGGGAGTACTGAAGCTTTCTTT. This gives the protein CASRGQGSTEAFF. The variable domain in full, with the rest retrieved from reference TRBV25-1 and TRBJ1-1, is EADIYQTPRYLVIGTGKKITLECSQTMGHDKMYWYQQDPGMELHLIHYSYGVNSTEKGDLSSESTVSRIRTEHFPLTLESARPSHTSQYLCASRGQGSTEAFFGQGTRLTVV.

This chain uses TRBV19 with TRBJ2-1, with 9 bases lining up with TRBD2. The CDR3 contains 14 residues. Per the germline V gene, CDR1 is LNHDA and CDR2 is SQIVND (reference sequence). Trimming took 10 bases from V and 4 from J; bases not matched to a gene: 8. The chain's CDR3 is CATSGDERYNEQFF. As DNA, the CDR3 is TGTGCCACTAGCGGGGACGAGCGTTACAATGAGCAGTTCTTC.

The sample holds a few counts of this clonotype. The V call is TRBV29-1, the J call TRBJ2-1; TRBD2 matches 8 bases. Germline CDR1 SQVTM, CDR2 ANQGSEA. V shed 1 base and J 7 bases; nucleotides not matched to a gene: 9. This CDR3 has 15 amino acids. DNA of the CDR3: TGCAGCGTTGAAGGAGAACGGGGGGGGAGAAATGAGCAGTTCTTC. Translation gives CSVEGERGGRNEQFF.

This clonotype has just a few counts. This chain connects TRBV7-9 to TRBJ2-1; D is ambiguous. Germline CDR1 is SEHNR and CDR2 is FQNEAQ (reference sequence). The CDR3 loop spans 12 amino acids. V lost 5 bases and J lost 5, with 7 bases in between. The CDR3 region is CASSLINNEQFF. DNA for the CDR3: TGTGCCAGCAGCCTGATAAACAATGAGCAGTTCTTC.